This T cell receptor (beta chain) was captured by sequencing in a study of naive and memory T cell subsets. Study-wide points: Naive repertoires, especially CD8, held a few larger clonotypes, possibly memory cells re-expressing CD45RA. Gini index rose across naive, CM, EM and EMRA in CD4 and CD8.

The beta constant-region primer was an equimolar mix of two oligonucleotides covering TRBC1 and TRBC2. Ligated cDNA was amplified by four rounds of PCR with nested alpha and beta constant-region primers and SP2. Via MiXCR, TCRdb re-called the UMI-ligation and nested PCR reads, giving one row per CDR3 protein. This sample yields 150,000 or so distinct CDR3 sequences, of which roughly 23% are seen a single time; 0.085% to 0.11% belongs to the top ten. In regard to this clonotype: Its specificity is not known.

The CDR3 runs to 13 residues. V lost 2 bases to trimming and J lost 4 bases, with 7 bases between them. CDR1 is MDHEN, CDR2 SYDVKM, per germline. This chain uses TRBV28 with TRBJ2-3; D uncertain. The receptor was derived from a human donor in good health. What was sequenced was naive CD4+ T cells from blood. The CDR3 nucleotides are TGTGCCAGCAGTTTAGAGTTACCAGATACGCAGTATTTT. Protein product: CASSLELPDTQYF.